The 15 T cell receptor beta chains given below trace back to one sample, sequenced in a study of CXCR3-negative and CXCR3-positive naive CD8 T cells. Libraries were UMI-labeled 5' RACE TRB cDNA. TCRdb re-analyzed the 5' RACE reads; it lists each CDR3 protein once, without DNA. Recorded for this sample: 69,000 or so distinct CDR3 sequences. Sequencing input: naive CXCR3- CD8+ T cells from blood. Subset: CD45RO-CCR7+CD27+CD95- naive CD8+ T cells lacking CXCR3 (TNR3-). These receptors were taken from a human donor in good health. Some clones in this sample may be carry-over from other donors' samples.

CDR3 region: CASSQASGSGEAFF. The rearrangement uses TRBV4-3 and TRBJ1-1; checking the TCRdb D call of TRBD1 is not possible without DNA. This CDR3 region has 14 residues. Germline values: CDR1 LGHNA, CDR2 YSLEER.

V is TRBV29-1 and J is TRBJ2-2. This CDR3 has 12 residues. Germline V lookup: CDR1 SQVTM, CDR2 ANQGSEA. CDR3 in amino acids: CSVVTGTGELFF.

The chain employs TRBV7-2 and TRBJ1-5. Germline values: CDR1 SGHTA, CDR2 FQGNSA. The CDR3 is made up of 16 amino acids. The CDR3 here is CASSLEVGLNNQPQHF.

V gene TRBV12-3 or TRBV12-4 combines with J gene TRBJ1-4. The CDR3 runs 13 residues. CDR3 sequence reads: CASSLGANEKLFF.

The chain recombines TRBV14 with TRBJ2-7; TCRdb designates TRBD2, a call that cannot be tested without DNA. CDR1 is SGHDN, CDR2 FVKESK, per germline. The CDR3 runs 16 residues. CDR3 loop: CASSHPGLAGGYEQYF.

This chain uses TRBV15 with TRBJ2-1. Germline V CDR1 and CDR2: LNHNV, YYDKDF (reference sequence). The CDR3 is 15 amino acids. The CDR3 loop is CATSRDLAGGNEQFF.

V and J are TRBV10-3 and TRBJ2-7; TCRdb selects TRBD2, and the lack of DNA leaves this call unchecked. The CDR3 covers 18 residues. In germline, CDR1 is ENHRY, CDR2 SYGVKD. The CDR3 is CAISDFRGDGTSIYEQYF.

The CDR3 loop is CASSQETGGGDYNEQFF. The rearrangement links TRBV4-3 to TRBJ2-1; TCRdb gives TRBD1 as the D gene, but with no DNA this cannot be confirmed. The CDR3 runs 17 residues. The V gene's germline CDR1 is LGHNA and CDR2 YSLEER.

This chain connects TRBV28 to TRBJ2-7; TCRdb outputs TRBD1, but without DNA this stays unchecked. There are 14 residues in the CDR3. CDR1 is MDHEN and CDR2 is SYDVKM in the germline V gene. The CDR3: CASSFWQGAYEQYF.

The chain employs TRBV7-2 and TRBJ1-1; the D gene TCRdb calls, TRBD1, cannot be checked with no DNA. The CDR3 consists of 15 residues. Germline-derived CDR1 and CDR2 are SGHTA and FQGNSA. CDR3 region: CASSPPDRMNTEAFF.

The rearrangement links TRBV14 to TRBJ1-3. Germline V gives CDR1 SGHDN, CDR2 FVKESK. The CDR3 sequence is 14 residues long. CDR3 region: CASSFFGGGNTIYF.

The chain recombines TRBV5-5 with TRBJ2-1; TCRdb proposes TRBD1, but this gene call is untestable without DNA. Germline V lookup: CDR1 SGHKS, CDR2 YYEKEE (reference sequence). The CDR3 is made up of 14 amino acids. The CDR3 here is CASSLWQGDFGEFF.

The chain carries TRBV7-3 and TRBJ1-3; absent DNA, TCRdb's TRBD1 call cannot be checked. This CDR3 has 15 amino acids. The germline V gene has CDR1 SGHTA and CDR2 FQGTGA. The CDR3 loop is CASSLDSLSGNTIYF.

The chain employs TRBV5-4 and TRBJ2-2; lacking DNA, the TRBD1 call made by TCRdb goes unchecked. Germline lookup yields CDR1 SGHNT and CDR2 YYREEE (reference sequence). The CDR3 is 16 amino acids. The CDR3 here is CASSPGQGINTGELFF.

This chain uses TRBV29-1 with TRBJ2-7. Germline V gene sequence: CDR1 SQVTM, CDR2 ANQGSEA. This CDR3 has 11 residues. The CDR3 region is CSVDVSYEQYF.